The 25 T cell receptor beta chains in this list originate from one sample, sequenced in a study of OX40 agonist ivuxolimab in advanced cancers. TCRdb's table, derived via immunoSEQ multiplex PCR, lists solely in-frame clones and lacks some. Counted here are 13,000 or so clones, about four fifths occurring once; the ten biggest clones make up approximately 19%. Sample: CD4+ or CD8+ T cells sorted from blood, taken in a trial of the OX40 agonist ivuxolimab. All receptors come from an adult with an advanced solid tumor such as melanoma, head and neck, liver or kidney cancer.

This rearrangement joins TRBV18 to TRBJ1-2, with 11 bases lining up with TRBD1. The V gene's germline CDR1 is KGHSH and CDR2 LQKENI. The CDR3 consists of 14 residues. With 4 bases clipped from V and 6 bases from J, the junction kept 4 bases outside the gene matches. CDR3 nucleotides: TGTGCCAGCTCACTGGGACAGGGGGTAGATGGCTACACCTTC. Amino acid sequence: CASSLGQGVDGYTF.

The chain employs TRBV10-1 and TRBJ2-3, with TRBD2 matching over 9 bases. V lost 4 bases and J lost 2; bases outside the gene matches: 10. This CDR3 is 17 amino acids long. Germline assignment: CDR1 WNHNN and CDR2 SYGVQD (reference sequence). CDR3 DNA sequence: TGCGCCAGCAGTGCCATCTCAGGGACTAGCTCCACAGATACGCAGTATTTT. This gives the protein CASSAISGTSSTDTQYF.

The chain has TRBV7-4 and TRBJ1-2; D gene ambiguous. Germline assignment: CDR1 SGHVT and CDR2 SQSDAQ. The CDR3 has 14 amino acids. Trimming stripped 4 bases from V and 4 bases from J, with 13 bases between. The CDR3 protein is CASSSSQDCYGYTF. For the CDR3, the DNA is TGTGCCAGCAGCTCAAGCCAGGATTGCTATGGCTACACCTTC.

The J gene is TRBJ2-1, the V gene TRBV11-3; 10 bases fit TRBD1. The CDR3 is 17 residues long. Germline CDR1 and CDR2: SGHNT and YENEEA. V lost 5 bases to trimming and J lost 4 bases; unmatched junction nucleotides: 11. Here the CDR3 reads CASSQRDRGLSYNEQFF. CDR3 coding DNA: TGTGCCAGCAGCCAGCGGGACAGGGGACTATCATACAATGAGCAGTTCTTC.

The chain has TRBV23-1 and TRBJ2-1; 11 nucleotides match TRBD2. TRBV23-1 is labeled an ORF, and its function is uncertain. The CDR3 is made up of 19 amino acids. J was trimmed by 5 bases and V by 0 bases; bases with no gene match: 12. CDR3 DNA sequence: TGCGCCAGCAGTCAATCGATAGCGGGAGGGCCAAGACGGGACAATGAGCAGTTCTTC. Encoded protein: CASSQSIAGGPRRDNEQFF.

This chain joins TRBV28 and TRBJ1-2; possibly TRBD1 for D (6 bases). There are 15 residues in the CDR3. CDR1 is MDHEN, CDR2 SYDVKM, per germline. V was clipped by 5 bases and J by 2 bases, with 15 bases between them. The CDR3 here is CASSLMTGRNYGYTF. The DNA of the CDR3 is TGTGCCAGCAGTCTCATGACAGGCCGCAACTATGGCTACACCTTC.

Comments on this clone: A read error may account for a junction end that differs from germline. Other DNA sequences of this sample code for an identical CDR3. The CDR3 is CASTLGLAANTGELFF. As DNA, the CDR3 is TGTGCCAGCACCCTGGGACTAGCGGCGAACACCGGGGAGTTGTTTTTT. The chain uses TRBV28 and TRBJ2-2; 11 nucleotides line up with TRBD2. CDR3 length: 16 residues. The germline CDR1 and CDR2 sequences are MDHEN and SYDVKM. Full variable domain (remainder filled in from reference TRBV28 and TRBJ2-2): DVKVTQSSRYLVKRTGEKVFLECVQDMDHENMFWYRQDPGLGLRLIYFSYDVKMKEKGDIPEGYSVSREKKERFSLILESASTNQTSMYLCASTLGLAANTGELFFGEGSRLTVL.

The chain links TRBV14 to TRBJ2-3; a weak D match, TRBD2 (7 bases). This CDR3 has 16 residues. CDR1 and CDR2 from the germline V gene are SGHDN and FVKESK. V was trimmed by 4 bases and J by 2 bases, leaving 16 bases between them. CDR3 protein: CASSLLGGAFTDTQYF. Written as DNA, the CDR3 is TGTGCCAGCAGCCTCCTGGGGGGGGCATTCACAGATACGCAGTATTTT.

The V and J genes are TRBV6-1 and TRBJ2-4; the D gene is possibly TRBD2 (5 bases). CDR3 length equals 14 residues. CDR1 and CDR2 from the germline V gene are MNHNS and SASEGT. V gave up 5 bases and J gave up 9 bases, with 17 bases separating them. The CDR3 is CASSPPRELGIQYF. Here the CDR3 DNA reads TGTGCCAGCAGTCCCCCAAGGGAGCTTGGCATTCAGTACTTC.

The chain combines TRBV16 with TRBJ1-6; perhaps TRBD1 as D (5 bases). There are 17 residues in the CDR3. Looked up from germline, CDR1 is KGHSY and CDR2 is FQNENV. The V end lost 1 base, the J end lost 7 bases, and 17 bases lay between the germline ends. CDR3 in amino acids: CASSQFIPGEGNSPLHF. CDR3 in DNA: TGTGCCAGCAGCCAATTTATACCGGGCGAGGGGAATTCACCCCTCCACTTT.

This sequence joins TRBV6-6 and TRBJ1-1; 7 bases are shared with TRBD1. CDR1 is MNHNY and CDR2 is SVGAGI in the germline V gene (reference sequence). Trimming cost V 5 bases and J 8 bases; bases outside gene matches: 8. This CDR3 comprises 13 residues. CDR3: CASSILTGTEAFF. The CDR3 DNA sequence: TGTGCCAGCAGTATACTGACAGGGACGGAAGCTTTCTTT.

This sequence joins TRBV13 and TRBJ2-7; 9 bases map to TRBD1. V dropped 0 bases and J dropped 4; count of bases not matched to a gene: 1. The length of the CDR3 is 14 residues. Germline V lookup: CDR1 PRHDT, CDR2 FYEKMQ (reference sequence). The CDR3 loop reads CASSLGTGGYEQYF. CDR3 nucleotide sequence: TGTGCCAGCAGCTTAGGGACAGGGGGGTACGAGCAGTACTTC. The variable domain in full, completed from reference TRBV13 and TRBJ2-7, reads AAGVIQSPRHLIKEKRETATLKCYPIPRHDTVYWYQQGPGQDPQFLISFYEKMQSDKGSIPDRFSAQQFSDYHSELNMSSLELGDSALYFCASSLGTGGYEQYFGPGTRLTVT.

The chain carries TRBV6-5 and TRBJ1-5; tentative D call: TRBD1 (6 bases). Trimming left V 4 bases short and J 5 bases short, with 15 bases between. CDR3 length: 15 amino acids. Germline CDR1 and CDR2: MNHEY and SVGAGI. The CDR3 sequence is CASSSQTGPDQPQHF. The CDR3, as DNA: TGTGCCAGCAGTTCCCAGACAGGTCCCGATCAGCCCCAGCATTTT.

The rearrangement uses TRBV28 and TRBJ2-7, with D perhaps being TRBD1 or TRBD2 (6 bases each). V was clipped by 3 bases and J by 3 bases, with 18 bases between them. Germline V gives CDR1 MDHEN, CDR2 SYDVKM. The CDR3 loop spans 16 amino acids. The CDR3: CASSFEEGGIFYEQYF. In DNA, the CDR3 is TGTGCCAGCAGTTTTGAGGAGGGGGGAATATTCTACGAGCAGTACTTC.

The rearrangement uses TRBV7-3 and TRBJ2-7; D is perhaps TRBD2 (5 bases). The CDR3 is 15 residues long. The V gene's germline CDR1 is SGHTA and CDR2 FQGTGA. Between the trimmed V and J ends, which lost 5 bases and 0 bases, there was a span of 14 bases. The CDR3 DNA is TGTGCCAGCAGCCCGAGCGGACCGAGCTCCTACGAGCAGTACTTC. Residues: CASSPSGPSSYEQYF.

This chain uses TRBV6-4 with TRBJ2-3; D not certain. The CDR3 runs 15 residues. Trimming took 6 bases from V and 4 from J, leaving 17 bases between them. Looked up from germline, CDR1 is MRHNA and CDR2 is SNTAGT. Here the CDR3 reads CASRSFPISADTQYF. CDR3 in DNA: TGTGCCAGCAGATCTTTCCCCATTTCGGCAGATACGCAGTATTTT.

This chain uses TRBV7-3 with TRBJ2-5; 12 bases map to TRBD2. CDR3 length: 15 amino acids. With 5 bases clipped from V and 5 bases from J, the junction kept 6 bases outside the gene matches. Per the germline V gene, CDR1 is SGHTA and CDR2 is FQGTGA. CDR3: CASSHSGTSGETQYF. The DNA for the CDR3 is TGTGCCAGCAGCCATTCCGGGACTAGCGGGGAGACCCAGTACTTC.

This chain links TRBV4-3 with TRBJ1-1, with TRBD1 as a possible D gene (5 bases). The CDR3 loop spans 14 amino acids. V shed 4 bases and J shed 1 base, with 10 bases lying between them. The germline V gene encodes CDR1 LGHNA and CDR2 YSLEER. The CDR3 DNA follows: TGCGCCAGCAGCCCGTGGCAGGGGAACACTGAAGCTTTCTTT. It encodes CASSPWQGNTEAFF.

J is TRBJ1-4 and V is TRBV4-3; TRBD1 matches at 7 bases. Germline-derived CDR1 and CDR2 are LGHNA and YSLEER. This CDR3 region has 15 residues. V shed 1 base and J 3 bases; nucleotides not matched to a gene: 2. CDR3 in amino acids: CASSQGQGANEKLFF. In nucleotides, the CDR3 is TGCGCCAGCAGCCAAGGACAGGGTGCTAATGAAAAACTGTTTTTT.

This chain links TRBV28 with TRBJ2-5, with D hard to call. CDR3 length: 14 amino acids. Germline lookup yields CDR1 MDHEN and CDR2 SYDVKM. V was clipped by 5 bases and J by 5 bases, with 15 bases between them. The CDR3 loop reads CASSTGLRQETQYF. CDR3 sequence (DNA): TGTGCCAGCAGTACGGGCCTGAGGCAGGAGACCCAGTACTTC. The full variable domain, with the rest looked up from reference TRBV28 and TRBJ2-5, is DVKVTQSSRYLVKRTGEKVFLECVQDMDHENMFWYRQDPGLGLRLIYFSYDVKMKEKGDIPEGYSVSREKKERFSLILESASTNQTSMYLCASSTGLRQETQYFGPGTRLLVL.

This chain links TRBV5-5 with TRBJ2-7, with a possible D match to TRBD1 (6 bases). This CDR3 region has 13 residues. Germline-derived CDR1 and CDR2 are SGHKS and YYEKEE (reference sequence). V gave up 4 bases and J gave up 2 bases, with 10 bases separating them. CDR3 residues: CASSRDIPYEQYF. The CDR3 DNA reads as TGTGCCAGCAGCCGGGACATTCCCTACGAGCAGTACTTC.

CDR3 sequence (DNA): TGTGCCAGCAGCTTAGGGAGGGGCGACAGGGACAATGAGCAGTTCTTC. Protein sequence: CASSLGRGDRDNEQFF. The chain has TRBV13 and TRBJ2-1; 7 bases match TRBD1. The V gene's germline CDR1 is PRHDT and CDR2 FYEKMQ (reference sequence). CDR3 size: 16 residues. The junction had 7 bases not matched to a gene; V was cut back by 0 bases and J by 5 bases.

The chain couples TRBV28 to TRBJ2-3; 11 bases fit TRBD1. The trim removed 2 bases at V and 4 bases at J, leaving 5 bases unmatched. CDR1 is MDHEN and CDR2 is SYDVKM in the germline V gene. The CDR3 is 16 amino acids. The CDR3 region has the DNA TGTGCCAGCAGTTTAGGGGGACAGGGGGTTTCAGATACGCAGTATTTT. It is translated as CASSLGGQGVSDTQYF.

Of note for this clone: At one of its ends the junction is not consistent with the germline gene, which may arise from a read error. The genes are TRBV5-5 and TRBJ1-1; TRBD1 matches at 9 bases. The V gene's germline CDR1 is SGHKS and CDR2 YYEKEE (reference sequence). This CDR3 region has 17 residues. CDR3 sequence: CASSQDWGTGMGTEAFF. The CDR3 DNA reads as TGCGCCAGCAGCCAAGATTGGGGGACAGGGATGGGCACTGAAGCTTTCTTT.

The CDR3 DNA follows: TGTGCCAGCAGCTTGGAGGCTTTGGGCAGCTACAATGAGCAGTTCTTC. Translating it yields CASSLEALGSYNEQFF. V is TRBV5-4 and J is TRBJ2-1; D uncertain. Deletions cut 0 bases from V and 3 bases from J, with 13 bases between. This CDR3 comprises 16 residues. From germline, CDR1 is SGHNT and CDR2 YYREEE (reference sequence). Based on the CDR3 plus reference TRBV5-4 and TRBJ2-1, the full variable domain is ETGVTQSPTHLIKTRGQQVTLRCSSQSGHNTVSWYQQALGQGPQFIFQYYREEENGRGNFPPRFSGLQFPNYSSELNVNALELDDSALYLCASSLEALGSYNEQFFGPGTRLTVL.